A single sample is the source of the 21 T cell receptor beta chains below, sequenced in a study of cytomegalovirus exposure and HLA in healthy donors. Amplification used 60 Vbeta primers and 13 Jbeta primers. The table came from immunoSEQ multiplex PCR; TCRdb's copy has only in-frame clones and leaves some out. Among roughly 150,000 clones listed, over 60% were seen once. Sample: PBMCs. These receptors were taken from a male donor in good health and CMV-seronegative.

The rearrangement uses TRBV5-1 and TRBJ1-3; D remains unclear. Looked up from germline, CDR1 is SGHRS and CDR2 is YFSETQ. V lost 1 base to trimming and J lost 4 bases, with 6 bases between them. The CDR3 length is 13 residues. The CDR3 protein is CASSLTGGNTIYF. In DNA form, the CDR3 reads TGCGCCAGCAGCTTGACGGGGGGAAACACCATATATTTT.

The J gene is TRBJ2-2, the V gene TRBV28; TRBD2 matches 7 bases. Per germline, CDR1 MDHEN and CDR2 SYDVKM. Trimming took 6 bases from V and 0 from J; bases not matched to a gene: 4. There are 15 residues in the CDR3. The DNA for the CDR3 is TGTGCCAGCAGGCTCGGGGGGTCGAACACCGGGGAGCTGTTTTTT. Translated, it gives CASRLGGSNTGELFF.

J is TRBJ2-1 and V is TRBV19; 7 bases are shared with TRBD1. Germline V gene data show CDR1 as LNHDA and CDR2 as SQIVND (reference sequence). The CDR3 is 14 amino acids. The V and J ends lost 3 bases and 3 bases, in that order; junction bases with no gene match: 2. The CDR3 loop reads CASSIGTDYNEQFF. The CDR3 nucleotides read TGTGCCAGTAGTATCGGGACAGACTACAATGAGCAGTTCTTC.

The CDR3 spells CASSMSLAGAYEQYF. CDR3 bases: TGTGCCAGTAGTATGTCCCTAGCGGGAGCCTACGAGCAGTACTTC. The chain combines TRBV19 with TRBJ2-5; 10 positions agree with TRBD2. The DNA matches TRBJ2-7 better at its end, which makes the J call doubtful. The CDR3 is made up of 15 amino acids. Germline V gene lookup returns CDR1 LNHDA and CDR2 SQIVND (reference sequence).

J is TRBJ2-3 and V is TRBV5-1; weak D call: TRBD2 (6 bases). The germline V and J ends were trimmed by 3 bases and 0 bases, with 11 bases remaining between them. Germline CDR1 SGHRS, CDR2 YFSETQ. The CDR3 extends over 15 amino acids. In nucleotides, the CDR3 is TGCGCCAGCAGCTCCCCGGGACTTAGCACAGATACGCAGTATTTT. This codes for CASSSPGLSTDTQYF.

The chain carries TRBV5-8 and TRBJ2-2; 8 bases align to TRBD2. Trimming removed 0 bases from V and 2 bases from J; junction bases left unmatched: 3. This CDR3 comprises 16 residues. Germline-derived CDR1 and CDR2 are SGHTS and YDEGEE. This CDR3 reads CASSLGRGGNTGELFF. For the CDR3, the DNA is TGTGCCAGCAGCTTGGGCCGGGGGGGTAACACCGGGGAGCTGTTTTTT.

The chain couples TRBV20-1 to TRBJ2-7, with D possibly TRBD2 on 6 matching bases. This CDR3 spans 10 amino acids. Germline loops: CDR1 DFQATT, CDR2 SNEGSKA (reference sequence). Trimming took 5 bases from V and 7 from J, leaving 9 bases between them. CDR3 nucleotide sequence: TGCAGTGCTTGGAGGGCGGAGCAGTACTTC. Residues: CSAWRAEQYF.

The chain links TRBV5-1 to TRBJ1-4; 7 nucleotides align to TRBD1. Per the germline V gene, CDR1 is SGHRS and CDR2 is YFSETQ. V shed 4 bases and J 6 bases; nucleotides not matched to a gene: 6. CDR3 length: 14 residues. CDR3: CASSLDRVDEKLFF. CDR3 nucleotide sequence: TGCGCCAGCAGCCTCGACAGGGTGGATGAAAAACTGTTTTTT.

This clone was seen a handful of times. This sequence joins TRBV12-5 and TRBJ2-1; TRBD1 matches at 11 bases. V trimming: 3 bases; J trimming: 5 bases; junction bases outside the gene matches: 3. Per the germline V gene, CDR1 is LGHNT and CDR2 is FRNRAP. The CDR3 has 15 amino acids. The CDR3 DNA reads TGTGCTAGTGGTTTAGGACAGGGGGCTAACAATGAGCAGTTCTTC. Its translation: CASGLGQGANNEQFF.

This rearrangement joins TRBV7-5 to TRBJ1-5. TRBV7-5 counts as a pseudogene. This CDR3 contains 11 residues. The DNA for the CDR3 is TGTGTCAGAAGCAGCTCGCAGCCCCAGCATTTT. It yields the protein CVRSSSQPQHF.

V gene TRBV15 combines with J gene TRBJ2-1, with D uncertain. This CDR3 is built from 15 residues. The V end was cut by 3 bases, the J end by 5 bases, with 14 bases between. CDR1 LNHNV and CDR2 YYDKDF come from the germline V gene (reference sequence). The CDR3 DNA sequence: TGTGCCACCAGCAGGGCTGGTCGCCAAAACAATGAGCAGTTCTTC. Its translation is CATSRAGRQNNEQFF.

The chain uses TRBV9 and TRBJ1-1; 9 bases fit TRBD1. V lost 6 bases to trimming and J lost 6 bases; unmatched junction nucleotides: 9. Germline V gives CDR1 SGDLS, CDR2 YYNGEE. The CDR3 covers 14 residues. This chain's CDR3 is CASKKEDRGPEAFF. The CDR3 DNA reads as TGTGCCAGCAAAAAGGAGGACAGGGGCCCTGAAGCTTTCTTT.

This rearrangement joins TRBV11-2 to TRBJ2-2, with TRBD1 identical over 8 bases. V lost 5 bases and J lost 7; bases outside the gene matches: 6. This CDR3 has 14 amino acids. Germline CDR1 reads SGHAT; CDR2 reads FQNNGV. The CDR3 DNA is TGTGCCAGCAGCACGACAGGGGAGGTCGGGGAGCTGTTTTTT. Translated: CASSTTGEVGELFF. The complete variable domain, with remaining parts taken from reference TRBV11-2 and TRBJ2-2, reads EAGVAQSPRYKIIEKRQSVAFWCNPISGHATLYWYQQILGQGPKLLIQFQNNGVVDDSQLPKDRFSAERLKGVDSTLKIQPAKLEDSAVYLCASSTTGEVGELFFGEGSRLTVL.

The chain uses TRBV28 and TRBJ2-2, with a possible D match to TRBD1 (5 bases). CDR1 MDHEN and CDR2 SYDVKM come from the germline V gene. Trimming pared 9 bases from V and 11 bases from J, leaving 16 bases between. The CDR3 runs 12 residues. This CDR3 is CASSSGWTELFF. CDR3 nucleotides: TGTGCCAGTTCCTCCGGTTGGACAGAGCTGTTTTTT. The full variable domain, in which reference TRBV28 and TRBJ2-2 provide the parts outside the CDR3, is DVKVTQSSRYLVKRTGEKVFLECVQDMDHENMFWYRQDPGLGLRLIYFSYDVKMKEKGDIPEGYSVSREKKERFSLILESASTNQTSMYLCASSSGWTELFFGEGSRLTVL.

The chain employs TRBV28 and TRBJ2-1; D possibly corresponds to TRBD1 (6 bases). The germline V gene has CDR1 MDHEN and CDR2 SYDVKM. The CDR3 extends over 13 amino acids. The V and J ends lost 8 bases and 5 bases respectively, with 13 bases between them. CDR3 sequence reads: CASLAGVHNEQFF. CDR3 nucleotides: TGTGCCAGCCTTGCAGGGGTTCACAATGAGCAGTTCTTC.

The chain is built from TRBV29-1 and TRBJ2-7, with D maybe TRBD2 (6 bases). V lost 8 bases, J lost 2 bases, and 16 bases lay in between. This CDR3 is built from 13 residues. CDR1 and CDR2 (germline): SQVTM, ANQGSEA. The CDR3 DNA sequence: TGCAGCTTCGTCCGGGACTTGCCCTACGAGCAGTACTTC. This gives the protein CSFVRDLPYEQYF.

The chain couples TRBV28 to TRBJ2-1, with D possibly being TRBD2 (5 bases). Germline loops: CDR1 MDHEN, CDR2 SYDVKM. The CDR3 is made up of 11 amino acids. V dropped 2 bases and J dropped 10 bases, with 6 bases sitting between them. CDR3 sequence (DNA): TGTGCCAGCAGTTTACAGCGGGAGCAGTTCTTC. As protein: CASSLQREQFF.

This clone was counted a few times. One end of the junction varies from germline; a read error may be responsible. The gene calls are TRBV11-2 and TRBJ1-3, with a tentative D call TRBD1 (5 bases). The CDR3 extends over 13 amino acids. Germline loops: CDR1 SGHAT, CDR2 FQNNGV. The CDR3 nucleotides are TGTGCCAGCAGCTTAGATGGGGGGTCCAACAACGATTTT. Protein sequence: CASSLDGGSNNDF. Full variable domain (missing parts from reference TRBV11-2 and TRBJ1-3): EAGVAQSPRYKIIEKRQSVAFWCNPISGHATLYWYQQILGQGPKLLIQFQNNGVVDDSQLPKDRFSAERLKGVDSTLKIQPAKLEDSAVYLCASSLDGGSNNDFGEGSWLTVV.

Here the CDR3 reads CATTLDRGPDTQYF. Written as DNA, the CDR3 is TGTGCCACCACCTTAGACAGGGGGCCCGATACGCAGTATTTT. The chain combines TRBV15 with TRBJ2-3, with TRBD1 identical over 10 bases. From germline, CDR1 is LNHNV and CDR2 YYDKDF (reference sequence). This CDR3 has 14 residues. V lost 7 bases to trimming and J lost 6 bases; unmatched junction nucleotides: 7.

V usage is TRBV7-9 and J usage is TRBJ1-2; D possibly corresponds to TRBD1 (5 bases). Germline CDR1 is SEHNR and CDR2 is FQNEAQ (reference sequence). V lost 6 bases to trimming and J lost 2 bases, with 13 bases between them. The CDR3 extends over 14 amino acids. The CDR3 nucleotides read TGTGCCAGCAGGCAGGATGGGGGGAACTATGGCTACACCTTC. It is translated as CASRQDGGNYGYTF.

This chain connects TRBV19 to TRBJ2-1; 11 nucleotides align to TRBD2. This CDR3 region has 16 residues. Trimming at V came to 2 bases and at J to 3 bases, leaving 3 bases not matched to a gene. Germline V CDR1 and CDR2: LNHDA, SQIVND (reference sequence). The CDR3 here is CASSISLAGGYNEQFF. In DNA form, the CDR3 reads TGTGCCAGTAGTATAAGCCTAGCGGGAGGCTACAATGAGCAGTTCTTC. Supplemented by reference TRBV19 and TRBJ2-1, the full variable domain reads DGGITQSPKYLFRKEGQNVTLSCEQNLNHDAMYWYRQDPGQGLRLIYYSQIVNDFQKGDIAEGYSVSREKKESFPLTVTSAQKNPTAFYLCASSISLAGGYNEQFFGPGTRLTVL.